This T cell receptor (beta chain) was found in a study of blood T cell repertoires in COVID-19. As for the study in general: Acute-phase and convalescent COVID-19 samples originated in the United States, Italy and Spain. In each case, the material was cDNA or gDNA derived from T cells, B-cell-depleted T cells, or PBMCs.

Clinical history as reported by participants underpinned cohort assignment. In the original workflow: Estimation of nucleated cell counts relied on the amplification of reference gene primers. Some clones are missing from TCRdb's copy, which holds only in-frame ones; the method was immunoSEQ multiplex PCR. V, J and clone size derive from that table, while D and trimming were established from the DNA sequence. The repertoire holds roughly 130,000 clones, around 84% seen once, with about 4% in the top ten. The germline V gene has CDR1 LNHDA and CDR2 SQIVND (reference sequence). The V and J ends lost 2 bases and 7 bases respectively, with 8 bases between them. This CDR3 contains 12 residues.

The chain recombines TRBV19 with TRBJ1-1; D is unresolved. This receptor was obtained from a woman in her twenties or thirties who had recovered from COVID-19. Sequences were obtained from PBMCs or T cells enriched from blood (not recorded which). CDR3 residues: CASSIRAGEAFF. The CDR3 nucleotides are TGTGCCAGTAGTATACGGGCGGGTGAAGCTTTCTTT. The whole variable domain, remainder taken from reference TRBV19 and TRBJ1-1, is DGGITQSPKYLFRKEGQNVTLSCEQNLNHDAMYWYRQDPGQGLRLIYYSQIVNDFQKGDIAEGYSVSREKKESFPLTVTSAQKNPTAFYLCASSIRAGEAFFGQGTRLTVV.